This TCR beta chain was sequenced for a study of blood T cells in healthy people across ages. CDR1 is MDHEN and CDR2 is SYDVKM in the germline V gene. V was pared by 6 bases and J by 4 bases, with 7 bases of the junction left unmatched. This CDR3 has 15 residues. A second PCR, run for roughly 7 to 12 cycles, used a sample-barcoded 5' primer plus a J-beta primer mix. MiXCR, run by TCRdb on the 5' RACE reads, gives a single entry per CDR3 protein. There are around 1.5 million distinct CDR3 sequences in the sample; 45% to 70% occur only once, and about 6.7% lies in the top ten. The specimen was blood. The clonotype comes from a man between 18 and 35 years old in good health. The chain couples TRBV28 to TRBJ2-1, with 9 positions matching TRBD1. CDR3 residues: CASSPGTGNYNEQFF. The CDR3 DNA sequence: TGTGCCAGCAGCCCTGGGACAGGGAATTACAATGAGCAGTTCTTC. The full variable domain, in which reference TRBV28 and TRBJ2-1 provide the parts outside the CDR3, is DVKVTQSSRYLVKRTGEKVFLECVQDMDHENMFWYRQDPGLGLRLIYFSYDVKMKEKGDIPEGYSVSREKKERFSLILESASTNQTSMYLCASSPGTGNYNEQFFGPGTRLTVL.